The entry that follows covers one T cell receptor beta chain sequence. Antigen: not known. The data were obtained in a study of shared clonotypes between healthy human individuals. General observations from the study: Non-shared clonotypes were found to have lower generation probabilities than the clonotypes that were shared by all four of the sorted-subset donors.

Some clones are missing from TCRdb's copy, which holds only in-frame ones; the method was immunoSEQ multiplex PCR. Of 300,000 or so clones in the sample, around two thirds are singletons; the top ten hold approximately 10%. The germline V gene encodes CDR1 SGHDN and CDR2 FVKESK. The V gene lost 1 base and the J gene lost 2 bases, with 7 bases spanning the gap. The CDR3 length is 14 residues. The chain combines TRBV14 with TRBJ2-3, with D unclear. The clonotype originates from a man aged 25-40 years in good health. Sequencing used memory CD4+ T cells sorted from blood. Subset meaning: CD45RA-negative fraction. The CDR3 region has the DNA TGTGCCAGCAGCCAAGGGGGATACACAGATACGCAGTATTTT. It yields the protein CASSQGGYTDTQYF.